The text below deals with one T cell receptor beta chain. The CDR3 totals 14 residues. Germline loops: CDR1 GTSNPN, CDR2 SVGIG (reference sequence). The junction had 13 bases not matched to a gene; V was cut back by 4 bases and J by 9 bases. These data belong to a study of T cell changes during pregnancy in multiple sclerosis. Data came from immunoSEQ multiplex PCR; TCRdb stores just in-frame clones and leaves some out. Found here are around 59,000 clones, approximately 90% of them singletons; the top ten hold around 3%. Sequencing was performed on peripheral blood, taken in the third trimester of pregnancy. The sequence came from a female donor in good health, enrolled as a control in a pregnancy study. This chain uses TRBV30 with TRBJ1-2; 8 positions match TRBD1. The CDR3 bases are TGTGCCTGGAAGCCAGGGGGCTTAGGTGGGCGCTACACCTTC. Translated, it gives CAWKPGGLGGRYTF.